Below, 4 T cell receptor beta chains from the same sample are listed, as sequenced in a study of blood T cell repertoires in COVID-19. Clones were sequenced by immunoSEQ multiplex PCR, and TCRdb holds only the in-frame ones, with some missing. The data show 300,000 to 350,000 clones, approximately 86% seen once. Specimen: peripheral blood. Receptors were obtained from a young man with active or convalescent COVID-19.

The chain employs TRBV27 and TRBJ1-6; a possible D gene is TRBD1 (6 bases). This CDR3 region has 15 residues. In germline, CDR1 is MNHEY, CDR2 SMNVEV (reference sequence). The V gene lost 4 bases and the J gene lost 4 bases, with 11 bases spanning the gap. CDR3 DNA sequence: TGTGCCAGCAGTTCCCCCGGACAGTATAATTCACCCCTCCACTTT. Amino acids: CASSSPGQYNSPLHF.

The chain couples TRBV19 to TRBJ1-1; 9 bases agree with TRBD1. Germline assignment: CDR1 LNHDA and CDR2 SQIVND (reference sequence). V dropped 8 bases and J dropped 6; count of bases not matched to a gene: 10. The CDR3 has 14 amino acids. The CDR3 sequence is CASRAGDRVSEAFF. The CDR3 nucleotides read TGTGCCAGTCGAGCGGGGGACAGGGTATCTGAAGCTTTCTTT.

The sample holds a few counts of this clone. The junction shows a germline mismatch at one end, possibly a read error. The genes are TRBV5-6 and TRBJ2-1; D is perhaps TRBD2 (6 bases). CDR3 length: 16 amino acids. Germline V gene sequence: CDR1 SGHDT, CDR2 YYEEEE. CDR3 in amino acids: CASSFGLRDSHNEQFF. The CDR3 nucleotides are TGTGCCAGCAGCTTTGGGTTGCGGGACTCCCACAATGAGCAGTTCTTC.

The chain recombines TRBV29-1 with TRBJ2-1; weak D call: TRBD1 (5 bases). Trimming removed 5 bases from V and 1 base from J, with 9 bases in between. Germline V gene lookup returns CDR1 SQVTM and CDR2 ANQGSEA. The CDR3 has 13 amino acids. In DNA, the CDR3 is TGCAGCGTTCGACAGAAGTCCTACAATGAGCAGTTCTTC. Residues: CSVRQKSYNEQFF.